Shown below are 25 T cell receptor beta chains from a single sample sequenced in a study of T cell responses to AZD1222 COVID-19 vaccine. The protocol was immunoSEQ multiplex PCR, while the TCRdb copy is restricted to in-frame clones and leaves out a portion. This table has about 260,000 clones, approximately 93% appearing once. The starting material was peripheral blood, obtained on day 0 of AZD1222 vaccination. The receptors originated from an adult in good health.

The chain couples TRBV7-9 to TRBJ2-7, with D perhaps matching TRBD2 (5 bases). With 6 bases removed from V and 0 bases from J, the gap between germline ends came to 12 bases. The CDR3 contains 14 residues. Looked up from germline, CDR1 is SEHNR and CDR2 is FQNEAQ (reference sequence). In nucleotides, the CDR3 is TGTGCCAGCAGTATAGACCGGGGCTCCTACGAGCAGTACTTC. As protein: CASSIDRGSYEQYF.

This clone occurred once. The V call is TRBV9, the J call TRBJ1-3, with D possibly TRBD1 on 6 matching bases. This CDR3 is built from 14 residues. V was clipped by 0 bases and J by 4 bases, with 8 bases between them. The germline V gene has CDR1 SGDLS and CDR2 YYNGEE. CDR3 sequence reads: CASSVGGTGNTIYF. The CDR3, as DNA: TGTGCCAGCAGCGTAGGTGGGACAGGAAACACCATATATTTT.

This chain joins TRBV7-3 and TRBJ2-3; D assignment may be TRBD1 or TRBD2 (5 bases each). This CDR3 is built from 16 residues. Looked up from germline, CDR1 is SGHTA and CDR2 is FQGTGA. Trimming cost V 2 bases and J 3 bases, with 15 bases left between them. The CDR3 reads CASSLGASQSTDTQYF. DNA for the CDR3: TGTGCCAGCAGCTTAGGGGCTAGCCAATCTACAGATACGCAGTATTTT. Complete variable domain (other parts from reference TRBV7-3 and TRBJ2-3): GAGVSQTPSNKVTEKGKYVELRCDPISGHTALYWYRQSLGQGPEFLIYFQGTGAADDSGLPNDRFFAVRPEGSVSTLKIQRTERGDSAVYLCASSLGASQSTDTQYFGPGTRLTVL.

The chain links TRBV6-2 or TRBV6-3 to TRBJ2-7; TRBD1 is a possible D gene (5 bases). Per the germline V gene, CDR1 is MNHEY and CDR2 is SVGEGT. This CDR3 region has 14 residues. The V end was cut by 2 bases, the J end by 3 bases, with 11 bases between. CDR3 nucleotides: TGTGCCAGCAGTTACCCGACAGAAGACTACGAGCAGTACTTC. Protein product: CASSYPTEDYEQYF.

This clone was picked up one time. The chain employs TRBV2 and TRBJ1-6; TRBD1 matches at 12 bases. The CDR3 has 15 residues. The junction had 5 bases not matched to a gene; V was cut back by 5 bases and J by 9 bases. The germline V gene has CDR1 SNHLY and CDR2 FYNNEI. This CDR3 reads CASSLGQGATSPLHF. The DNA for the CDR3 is TGTGCCAGCAGTTTGGGACAGGGGGCAACTTCACCCCTCCACTTT.

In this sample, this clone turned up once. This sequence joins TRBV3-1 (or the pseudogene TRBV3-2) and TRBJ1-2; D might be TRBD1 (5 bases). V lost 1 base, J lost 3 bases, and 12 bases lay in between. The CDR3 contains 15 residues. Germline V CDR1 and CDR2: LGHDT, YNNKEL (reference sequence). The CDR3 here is CASSQGSGRDYGYTF. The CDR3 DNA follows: TGTGCCAGCAGCCAAGGCTCGGGACGGGACTATGGCTACACCTTC.

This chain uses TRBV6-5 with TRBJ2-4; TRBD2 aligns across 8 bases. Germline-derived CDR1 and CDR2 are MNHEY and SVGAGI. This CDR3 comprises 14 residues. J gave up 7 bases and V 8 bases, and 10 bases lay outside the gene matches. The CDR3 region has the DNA TGTGCCAGCTTTAGCGGGGCCGTGGGGAACATTCAGTACTTC. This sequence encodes CASFSGAVGNIQYF.

The CDR3 sequence: CASRGLESSPLHF. CDR3 bases: TGTGCCAGCAGAGGTCTCGAGAGTTCACCCCTCCACTTT. The chain employs TRBV2 and TRBJ1-6, with unresolved D. V was cut by 6 bases and J by 9 bases, with 12 bases left in between. The CDR3 length is 13 residues. Germline-derived CDR1 and CDR2 are SNHLY and FYNNEI. Filled out from reference TRBV2 and TRBJ1-6, the complete variable domain reads EPEVTQTPSHQVTQMGQEVILRCVPISNHLYFYWYRQILGQKVEFLVSFYNNEISEKSEIFDDQFSVERPDGSNFTLKIRSTKLEDSAMYFCASRGLESSPLHFGNGTRLTVT.

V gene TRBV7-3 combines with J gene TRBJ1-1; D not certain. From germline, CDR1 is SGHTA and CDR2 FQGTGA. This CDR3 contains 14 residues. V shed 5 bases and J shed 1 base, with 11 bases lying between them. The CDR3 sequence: CASSIGPGNTEAFF. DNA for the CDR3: TGTGCCAGCAGCATTGGACCGGGGAACACTGAAGCTTTCTTT.

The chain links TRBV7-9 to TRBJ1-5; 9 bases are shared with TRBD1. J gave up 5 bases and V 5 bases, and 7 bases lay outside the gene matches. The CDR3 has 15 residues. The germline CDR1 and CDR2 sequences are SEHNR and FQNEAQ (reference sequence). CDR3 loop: CASSMTDRGYQPQHF. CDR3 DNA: TGTGCCAGCAGCATGACGGACAGGGGTTATCAGCCCCAGCATTTT.

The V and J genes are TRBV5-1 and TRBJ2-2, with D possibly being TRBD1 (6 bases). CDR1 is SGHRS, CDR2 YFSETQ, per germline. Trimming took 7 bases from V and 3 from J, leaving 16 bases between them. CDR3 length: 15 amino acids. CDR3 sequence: CASCLGGPHTGELFF. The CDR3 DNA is TGCGCCAGCTGCCTAGGGGGACCCCACACCGGGGAGCTGTTTTTT.

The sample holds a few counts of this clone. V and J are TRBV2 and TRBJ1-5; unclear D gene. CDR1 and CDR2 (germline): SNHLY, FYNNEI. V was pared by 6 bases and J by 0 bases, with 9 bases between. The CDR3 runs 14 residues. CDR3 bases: TGTGCCAGCAGGTTTGGGTATAGCAATCAGCCCCAGCATTTT. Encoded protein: CASRFGYSNQPQHF.

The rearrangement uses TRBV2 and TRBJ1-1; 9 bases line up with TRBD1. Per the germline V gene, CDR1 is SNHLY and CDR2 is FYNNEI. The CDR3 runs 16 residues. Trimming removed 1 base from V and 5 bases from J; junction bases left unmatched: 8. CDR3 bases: TGTGCCAGCAGTGAAGAGTACAGGGGGCGGGGTACTGAAGCTTTCTTT. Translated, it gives CASSEEYRGRGTEAFF.

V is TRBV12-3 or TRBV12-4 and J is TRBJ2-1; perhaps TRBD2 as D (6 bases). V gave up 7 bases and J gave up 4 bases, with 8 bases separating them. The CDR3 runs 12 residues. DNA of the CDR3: TGTGCCAGCACCCGGGGGTACAATGAGCAGTTCTTC. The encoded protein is CASTRGYNEQFF.

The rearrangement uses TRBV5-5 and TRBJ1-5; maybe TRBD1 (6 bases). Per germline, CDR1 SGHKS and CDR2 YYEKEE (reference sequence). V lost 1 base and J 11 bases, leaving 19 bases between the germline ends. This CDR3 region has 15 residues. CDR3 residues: CASSLTGKGLWAQHF. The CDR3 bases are TGTGCCAGCAGCTTGACAGGGAAGGGCCTGTGGGCCCAGCATTTT. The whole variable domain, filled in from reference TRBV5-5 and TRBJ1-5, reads DAGVTQSPTHLIKTRGQQVTLRCSPISGHKSVSWYQQVLGQGPQFIFQYYEKEERGRGNFPDRFSARQFPNYSSELNVNALLLGDSALYLCASSLTGKGLWAQHFGDGTRLSIL.

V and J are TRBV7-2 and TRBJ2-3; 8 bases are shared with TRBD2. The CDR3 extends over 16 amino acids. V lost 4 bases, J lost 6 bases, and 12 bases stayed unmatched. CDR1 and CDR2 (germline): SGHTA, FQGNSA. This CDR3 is CASSSGPGGRSDTQYF. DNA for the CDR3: TGTGCCAGCAGCTCGGGACCTGGCGGGAGGTCGGATACGCAGTATTTT.

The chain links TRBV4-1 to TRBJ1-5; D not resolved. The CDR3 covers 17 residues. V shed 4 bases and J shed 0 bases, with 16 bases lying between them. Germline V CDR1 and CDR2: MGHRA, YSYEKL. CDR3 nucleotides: TGCGCCAGCAGCCCAATATGGACCGATTATAGCAATCAGCCCCAGCATTTT. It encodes CASSPIWTDYSNQPQHF.

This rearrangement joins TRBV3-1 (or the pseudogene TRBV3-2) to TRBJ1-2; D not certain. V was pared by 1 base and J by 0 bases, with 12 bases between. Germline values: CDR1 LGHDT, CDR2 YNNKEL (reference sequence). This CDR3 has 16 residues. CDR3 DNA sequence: TGTGCCAGCAGCCAAGGAAGCGGCCTCTCTAACTATGGCTACACCTTC. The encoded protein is CASSQGSGLSNYGYTF.

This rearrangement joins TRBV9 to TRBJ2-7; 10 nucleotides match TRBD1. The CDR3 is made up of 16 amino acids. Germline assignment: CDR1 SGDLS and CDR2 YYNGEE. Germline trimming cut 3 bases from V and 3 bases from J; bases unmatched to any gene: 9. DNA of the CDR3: TGTGCCAGCAGCGCGACACGACAGGGGGCTTTCTACGAGCAGTACTTC. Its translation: CASSATRQGAFYEQYF.

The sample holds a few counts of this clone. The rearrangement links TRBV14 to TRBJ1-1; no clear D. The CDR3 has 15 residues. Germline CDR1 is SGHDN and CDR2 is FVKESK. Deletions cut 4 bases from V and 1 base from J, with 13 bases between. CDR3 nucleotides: TGTGCCAGCAGCCCTGCTTTAGGGCCGAACACTGAAGCTTTCTTT. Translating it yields CASSPALGPNTEAFF.

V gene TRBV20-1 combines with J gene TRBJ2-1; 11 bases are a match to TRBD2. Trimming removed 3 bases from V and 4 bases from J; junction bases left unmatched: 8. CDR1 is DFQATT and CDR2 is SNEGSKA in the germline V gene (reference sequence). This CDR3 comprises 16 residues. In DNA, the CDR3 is TGCAGTGCTAGTGGTAGCGGGGGGGCCGGATACAATGAGCAGTTCTTC. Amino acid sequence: CSASGSGGAGYNEQFF.

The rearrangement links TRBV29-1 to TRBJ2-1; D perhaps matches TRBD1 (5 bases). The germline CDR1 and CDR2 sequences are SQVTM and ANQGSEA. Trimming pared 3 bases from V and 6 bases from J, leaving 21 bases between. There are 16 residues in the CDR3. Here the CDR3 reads CSVDGAGVHKVNEQFF. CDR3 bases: TGCAGCGTTGATGGGGCTGGAGTCCACAAAGTCAATGAGCAGTTCTTC.

The CDR3 protein is CASSHMAWESQETQYF. As DNA, the CDR3 is TGTGCCAGCAGCCACATGGCCTGGGAATCCCAAGAGACCCAGTACTTC. V usage is TRBV14 and J usage is TRBJ2-5, with D unresolved. The CDR3 has 16 amino acids. CDR1 SGHDN and CDR2 FVKESK come from the germline V gene. V was shortened by 3 bases and J by 1 base, with 15 bases between the two germline ends.

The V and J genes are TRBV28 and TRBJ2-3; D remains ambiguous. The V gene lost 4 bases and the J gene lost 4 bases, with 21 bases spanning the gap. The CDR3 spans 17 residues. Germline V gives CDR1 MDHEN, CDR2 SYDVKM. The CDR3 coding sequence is TGTGCCAGCAGTTCCCCTTTTTTGATAGCTCGCGCAGATACGCAGTATTTT. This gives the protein CASSSPFLIARADTQYF.

The CDR3 spells CASSGQGTGELFF. The CDR3 DNA is TGTGCCAGTAGTGGACAGGGCACCGGGGAGCTGTTTTTT. The V call is TRBV19, the J call TRBJ2-2; TRBD1 matches at 8 bases. The CDR3 length is 13 residues. V was pared by 5 bases and J by 4 bases, with 0 bases of the junction left unmatched. CDR1 is LNHDA and CDR2 is SQIVND in the germline V gene (reference sequence). Full variable domain (rest looked up from reference TRBV19 and TRBJ2-2): DGGITQSPKYLFRKEGQNVTLSCEQNLNHDAMYWYRQDPGQGLRLIYYSQIVNDFQKGDIAEGYSVSREKKESFPLTVTSAQKNPTAFYLCASSGQGTGELFFGEGSRLTVL.